Shown below are 15 T cell receptor beta chains from a single sample sequenced in a study of T cells in narcolepsy (dated by TCRdb to 2016 to 2019). The method was the immunoSEQ multiplex PCR assay. The clones in this table, taken by TCRdb from immuneACCESS, are in-frame only. Not every clone is retained; where verified, under half of the shortfall comes from an unresolved V gene, and the cause of the rest is unknown. Across this sample there are 25,000 to 35,000 clones, with around four fifths seen only once. Of the sample, roughly 0.7% is held by the ten largest clones. Specimen: memory (CD45RA-) CD4+ T cells from blood. In light of the paper, this sample's cell subset or site label describes: memory T cells sorted ex vivo from peripheral blood. The receptors here all came from a human donor in good health.

This CDR3 is CASSEATLQTQYF. In nucleotides, the CDR3 is TGTGCCAGCAGTGAAGCGACGTTGCAGACCCAGTACTTC. The rearrangement uses TRBV6-1 and TRBJ2-5; unclear D gene. V dropped 0 bases and J dropped 6 bases, with 8 bases sitting between them. CDR3 length: 13 amino acids. CDR1 and CDR2 (germline): MNHNS, SASEGT.

The rearrangement joins TRBV5-1 to TRBJ2-1; possible D gene TRBD2, 5 bases. Germline CDR1 is SGHRS and CDR2 is YFSETQ. V was shortened by 4 bases and J by 9 bases, with 17 bases between the two germline ends. The CDR3 contains 14 residues. In nucleotides, the CDR3 is TGCGCCAGCAGCACACTAGTTCAATCCGGTGAGCAGTTCTTC. Translation gives CASSTLVQSGEQFF.

The chain joins TRBV29-1 to TRBJ2-1; 7 bases match TRBD1. This CDR3 spans 14 amino acids. Germline V gene sequence: CDR1 SQVTM, CDR2 ANQGSEA. V shed 3 bases and J 7 bases; nucleotides not matched to a gene: 9. Written as DNA, the CDR3 is TGCAGCGTTGATAGTAGGGGGCCTGGGAATGAGCAGTTCTTC. It codes for CSVDSRGPGNEQFF.

The chain uses TRBV15 and TRBJ1-2; possibly TRBD1 for D (6 bases). CDR1 LNHNV and CDR2 YYDKDF come from the germline V gene (reference sequence). CDR3 size: 17 residues. Trimming cost V 6 bases and J 8 bases, with 28 bases left between them. CDR3 coding DNA: TGTGCCACCAGTTTTATAGGGGGGCTTCAGGAGACTGGCGGCTACACCTTC. It translates to CATSFIGGLQETGGYTF.

The chain employs TRBV6-5 and TRBJ1-1, with TRBD1 as a possible D gene (5 bases). V lost 6 bases and J 2 bases, leaving 16 bases between the germline ends. Germline V gives CDR1 MNHEY, CDR2 SVGAGI. The CDR3 runs 15 residues. The CDR3 loop is CASSQGARPNTEAFF. CDR3 in DNA: TGTGCCAGCAGCCAAGGGGCCAGACCAAACACTGAAGCTTTCTTT.

The chain employs TRBV11-1 and TRBJ2-3, with D uncertain. The V end was cut by 2 bases, the J end by 5 bases, with 11 bases between. The CDR3 sequence is 14 residues long. Germline V gene sequence: CDR1 SGHAT, CDR2 FQDESV (reference sequence). CDR3 loop: CASSLRLTRDTQYF. CDR3 sequence (DNA): TGTGCCAGCAGCTTACGTTTAACTCGAGATACGCAGTATTTT.

The genes are TRBV29-1 and TRBJ2-5, with 9 bases aligning to TRBD1. CDR1 is SQVTM and CDR2 is ANQGSEA in the germline V gene. The CDR3 is 12 amino acids. J lost 3 bases, V lost 7 bases, and 3 bases had no gene match. The chain's CDR3 is CSARTGEETQYF. The CDR3 nucleotides are TGCAGCGCCCGGACAGGGGAAGAGACCCAGTACTTC.

The gene calls are TRBV15 and TRBJ1-6; TRBD1 is a possible D gene (6 bases). The germline V gene has CDR1 LNHNV and CDR2 YYDKDF (reference sequence). The length of the CDR3 is 16 residues. Between the trimmed V and J ends, which lost 0 bases and 6 bases, there was a span of 12 bases. CDR3 nucleotides: TGTGCCACCAGCAGAGATGAGGGGACACTTAATTCACCCCTCCACTTT. Its translation is CATSRDEGTLNSPLHF.

The count of this clone is one. The chain joins TRBV4-1 to TRBJ1-5, with a tentative D call TRBD1 (5 bases). Germline lookup yields CDR1 MGHRA and CDR2 YSYEKL. V lost 4 bases and J lost 0, with 19 bases in between. This CDR3 has 18 amino acids. CDR3 in amino acids: CASSPSRDGQPSNQPQHF. The CDR3 bases are TGCGCCAGCAGCCCCTCAAGGGACGGCCAACCTAGCAATCAGCCCCAGCATTTT.

This clone is medium-sized in the sample. The chain couples TRBV14 to TRBJ2-7, with a weak D call TRBD1 (6 bases). The CDR3 runs 15 residues. Germline assignment: CDR1 SGHDN and CDR2 FVKESK. Trimming pared 1 base from V and 6 bases from J, leaving 16 bases between. CDR3 loop: CASSQARGPSAEQYF. The CDR3 DNA reads TGTGCCAGCAGCCAAGCCAGGGGCCCCTCGGCCGAGCAGTACTTC.

This clone was found a few times. The V gene is TRBV5-1, the J gene TRBJ2-3; 8 bases agree with TRBD1. The CDR3 extends over 15 amino acids. CDR1 and CDR2 from the germline V gene are SGHRS and YFSETQ. Trimming removed 3 bases from V and 3 bases from J; junction bases left unmatched: 6. CDR3 DNA: TGCGCCAGCAGCTCCGGGACAGGTTTAACAGATACGCAGTATTTT. The encoded protein is CASSSGTGLTDTQYF.

The chain recombines TRBV4-3 with TRBJ1-2, with a possible D match to TRBD1 (5 bases). This CDR3 is built from 15 residues. Germline values: CDR1 LGHNA, CDR2 YSLEER. The V and J ends lost 0 bases and 6 bases respectively, with 14 bases between them. CDR3 sequence: CASSQEGSREDGYTF. In nucleotides, the CDR3 is TGCGCCAGCAGCCAAGAGGGTAGCAGGGAAGATGGCTACACCTTC.

In DNA form, the CDR3 reads TGTGCCAGCGGGACAGATACGCAGTATTTT. Translating gives CASGTDTQYF. V and J are TRBV7-2 and TRBJ2-3; D gene uncertain. The CDR3 is 10 amino acids. Trimming stripped 8 bases from V and 3 bases from J, with 3 bases between. The V gene's germline CDR1 is SGHTA and CDR2 FQGNSA. The variable domain in full, completed from reference TRBV7-2 and TRBJ2-3, reads GAGVSQSPSNKVTEKGKDVELRCDPISGHTALYWYRQSLGQGLEFLIYFQGNSAPDKSGLPSDRFSAERTGGSVSTLTIQRTQQEDSAVYLCASGTDTQYFGPGTRLTVL.

The genes are TRBV7-2 and TRBJ1-6, with 10 nucleotides matching TRBD1. With V trimmed by 1 base and J by 6 bases, 3 bases remained unmatched. The CDR3 has 16 residues. The V gene's germline CDR1 is SGHTA and CDR2 FQGNSA. The DNA for the CDR3 is TGTGCCAGCAGCTTAGGACAGGGGGCAACTAATTCACCCCTCCACTTT. The encoded protein is CASSLGQGATNSPLHF. The complete variable domain, with remaining parts taken from reference TRBV7-2 and TRBJ1-6, reads GAGVSQSPSNKVTEKGKDVELRCDPISGHTALYWYRQSLGQGLEFLIYFQGNSAPDKSGLPSDRFSAERTGGSVSTLTIQRTQQEDSAVYLCASSLGQGATNSPLHFGNGTRLTVT.

This sequence joins TRBV21-1 and TRBJ2-7. TRBV21-1 is a documented pseudogene. The CDR3 is made up of 15 amino acids. CDR3 sequence reads: CASSKGGPCTYEQYV. CDR3 DNA: TGTGCCAGCAGCAAAGGCGGACCCTGCACCTACGAGCAGTACGTC.